This T cell receptor beta chain is drawn from a study of blood T cells in healthy people across ages. Primers used in a second PCR of about 7 to 11 cycles were a sample-barcoded 5' primer and a J-beta primer mix. TCRdb reprocessed the 5' RACE reads with MiXCR, giving one entry per CDR3 protein. The sample holds hundreds of thousands of distinct CDR3 sequences, roughly three fifths seen once. Sequenced input: blood. This clonotype originated in a man aged 35 to 55 in good health.

The CDR3 region is CASSFVGGRKNEKLFF. CDR3 coding DNA: TGTGCCAGCAGTTTCGTGGGAGGGCGGAAAAATGAAAAACTGTTTTTT. The genes are TRBV12-3 or TRBV12-4 and TRBJ1-4, with D unclear. The CDR3 runs to 16 residues. V gave up 3 bases and J gave up 5 bases, with 16 bases separating them.